This is a list of T cell receptor beta chains from one sample in a study of T-cell reconstitution after alpha-beta-depleted transplantation in children. TCRdb called the PCR reads again in MiXCR, with one record for every CDR3 protein. The sample shows about 300,000 distinct CDR3 sequences, around 7.3% of them seen only once. Sequences were derived from peripheral blood, sampled 360 days after TCRalphabeta/CD19-depleted stem cell transplant. All receptors derive from a female patient aged 2-9 years who had a stem cell transplant for Fanconi anemia, so the T cells may come from the graft donor. The CDR3 runs from the conserved cysteine through the conserved F or W. The D gene is left open where the match is weak. Expanded clones get a size class; other rows say once, few or many, or leave the size out.

clone size: few; V gene: TRBV3-1; J gene: TRBJ2-5; D gene: -; CDR3 length: 14; CDR3 DNA: TGTGCCAGCAGCCAAGTTTTATATCAAGAGACCCAGTACTTC; CDR3 protein: CASSQVLYQETQYF
clone size: -; V gene: TRBV5-5; J gene: TRBJ1-2; D gene: -; CDR3 length: 12; CDR3 DNA: TGTGCCAGCAGCTTGGTGGCCTATGGCTACACCTTC; CDR3 protein: CASSLVAYGYTF
clone size: few; V gene: TRBV3-1; J gene: TRBJ2-5; D gene: TRBD2; CDR3 length: 16; CDR3 DNA: TGTGCCAGCAGCCAAGTCCCTAGCGGACTGAAAGAGACCCAGTACTTC; CDR3 protein: CASSQVPSGLKETQYF
clone size: -; V gene: TRBV5-4; J gene: TRBJ2-7; D gene: TRBD2; CDR3 length: 16; CDR3 DNA: TGTGCCAGCAGCGGAGGGACTAGCGGGAGCTCCTACGAGCAGTACTTC; CDR3 protein: CASSGGTSGSSYEQYF
clone size: many; V gene: TRBV10-2; J gene: TRBJ2-5; D gene: TRBD2; CDR3 length: 15; CDR3 DNA: TGCGCCAGCAGTGAACTAGCGGGAGTGCCAGAGACCCAGTACTTC; CDR3 protein: CASSELAGVPETQYF
clone size: many; V gene: TRBV28; J gene: TRBJ2-7; D gene: -; CDR3 length: 13; CDR3 DNA: TGTGCCAGCAGATACTCCAGGGACCACGAGCAGTACTTC; CDR3 protein: CASRYSRDHEQYF
clone size: few; V gene: TRBV30; J gene: TRBJ2-1; D gene: -; CDR3 length: 11; CDR3 DNA: TGTGCCTGGAGTGCGGCCAATGAGCAGTTCTTC; CDR3 protein: CAWSAANEQFF
clone size: -; V gene: TRBV28; J gene: TRBJ1-5; D gene: -; CDR3 length: 12; CDR3 DNA: TGTGCCAGCGGCAGAAGAATACAGCCCCAGCATTTT; CDR3 protein: CASGRRIQPQHF
clone size: -; V gene: TRBV11-3; J gene: TRBJ2-5; D gene: -; CDR3 length: 13; CDR3 DNA: TGTGCCAGCAGCTTAGATACGGAAGAGACCCAGTACTTC; CDR3 protein: CASSLDTEETQYF
clone size: many; V gene: TRBV5-1; J gene: TRBJ1-1; D gene: -; CDR3 length: 13; CDR3 DNA: TGCGCCAGCAGCTTTGTCGGGGAGACTGAAGCTTTCTTT; CDR3 protein: CASSFVGETEAFF
clone size: many; V gene: TRBV7-2; J gene: TRBJ2-3; D gene: TRBD2; CDR3 length: 13; CDR3 DNA: TGTGCCAGCAGCTTAGAATCGGGGACTAGAAAGTATTTT; CDR3 protein: CASSLESGTRKYF
clone size: many; V gene: TRBV7-2; J gene: TRBJ1-3; D gene: -; CDR3 length: 16; CDR3 DNA: TGTGCCAGCAGCTTTGGGACTCCCATCTCTGGAAACACCATATATTTT; CDR3 protein: CASSFGTPISGNTIYF
clone size: many; V gene: TRBV20-1; J gene: TRBJ2-5; D gene: -; CDR3 length: 12; CDR3 DNA: TGCAGTGCCCGGACAGATCAAGAGACCCAGTACTTC; CDR3 protein: CSARTDQETQYF
clone size: few; V gene: TRBV28; J gene: TRBJ1-3; D gene: TRBD1; CDR3 length: 13; CDR3 DNA: TGTGCCACCAATGACAGGGCCGGAAACACCATATATTTT; CDR3 protein: CATNDRAGNTIYF
clone size: -; V gene: TRBV4-2; J gene: TRBJ1-5; D gene: -; CDR3 length: 13; CDR3 DNA: TGTGCCAGCAGCCAAGACGCAGGTCAGCCCCAGCATTTT; CDR3 protein: CASSQDAGQPQHF
clone size: few; V gene: TRBV18; J gene: TRBJ1-2; D gene: TRBD1; CDR3 length: 12; CDR3 DNA: TGTGCCAGCTCATTCCCACAGGGGGCGGCAACCTTC; CDR3 protein: CASSFPQGAATF
clone size: many; V gene: TRBV13; J gene: TRBJ2-1; D gene: TRBD1; CDR3 length: 14; CDR3 DNA: TGTGCCAGCAGCCGACGGACAGGGATCAATGAGCAGTTCTTC; CDR3 protein: CASSRRTGINEQFF
clone size: medium-sized; V gene: TRBV7-2; J gene: TRBJ2-3; D gene: TRBD1; CDR3 length: 16; CDR3 DNA: TGTGCCAGCAGTCGATCCAGGACAGGATACACAGATACGCAGTATTTT; CDR3 protein: CASSRSRTGYTDTQYF
clone size: many; V gene: TRBV12-3/TRBV12-4; J gene: TRBJ1-2; D gene: -; CDR3 length: 15; CDR3 DNA: TGTGCCAGCAGTTCCCGACGGGGGACTGCGACGGGCTACACCTTC; CDR3 protein: CASSSRRGTATGYTF
clone size: -; V gene: TRBV7-7; J gene: TRBJ2-5; D gene: TRBD1; CDR3 length: 15; CDR3 DNA: TGTGCCAGCAGCCCCTACAGGGGGCTCCACGAGACCCAGTACTTC; CDR3 protein: CASSPYRGLHETQYF
clone size: many; V gene: TRBV12-3/TRBV12-4; J gene: TRBJ2-5; D gene: -; CDR3 length: 15; CDR3 DNA: TGTGCCAGCAGACCAACAGGGAAGCTTGGAGAGACCCAGTACTTC; CDR3 protein: CASRPTGKLGETQYF
clone size: many; V gene: TRBV12-3/TRBV12-4; J gene: TRBJ2-2; D gene: TRBD1; CDR3 length: 16; CDR3 DNA: TGTGCCAGCAGTCTTGGTCGGGACAGGGGGCGTGGGGAGCTGTTTTTT; CDR3 protein: CASSLGRDRGRGELFF
clone size: few; V gene: TRBV2; J gene: TRBJ2-5; D gene: -; CDR3 length: 12; CDR3 DNA: TGTGCCACCCAAAGGGGGTGGGAGACCCAGTACTTC; CDR3 protein: CATQRGWETQYF
clone size: -; V gene: TRBV29-1; J gene: TRBJ1-1; D gene: -; CDR3 length: 13; CDR3 DNA: TGCAGCGGAAAGGGACGCCACATCACTGAAGCTTTCTTT; CDR3 protein: CSGKGRHITEAFF
clone size: many; V gene: TRBV28; J gene: TRBJ1-5; D gene: -; CDR3 length: 13; CDR3 DNA: TGTGCCAGCATAGGGGACGGCAATCAGCCCCAGCATTTT; CDR3 protein: CASIGDGNQPQHF
clone size: many; V gene: TRBV20-1; J gene: TRBJ2-7; D gene: -; CDR3 length: 12; CDR3 DNA: TGCGGAGTCCGGGACCTCTCTCACATCAAGTACTTC; CDR3 protein: CGVRDLSHIKYF
clone size: -; V gene: TRBV5-3; J gene: TRBJ1-1; D gene: -; CDR3 length: 13; CDR3 DNA: TGTGCCAGGAGCCCTGGGGGCAACACTGAAGCTTTCTTT; CDR3 protein: CARSPGGNTEAFF
clone size: many; V gene: TRBV20-1; J gene: TRBJ1-4; D gene: -; CDR3 length: 14; CDR3 DNA: TGCAGTGCCCCTCGGGGAGCAACTAATGAAAAACTGTTTTTT; CDR3 protein: CSAPRGATNEKLFF
clone size: -; V gene: TRBV19; J gene: TRBJ2-3; D gene: TRBD1; CDR3 length: 15; CDR3 DNA: TGTGCCAGTAGTGGGGACAGGGGAAGCACAGATACGCAGTATTTT; CDR3 protein: CASSGDRGSTDTQYF
clone size: many; V gene: TRBV5-1; J gene: TRBJ2-5; D gene: -; CDR3 length: 13; CDR3 DNA: TGCGCCAGCAGCTTGTATCTTGGAGAGACCCAGTACTTC; CDR3 protein: CASSLYLGETQYF
clone size: many; V gene: TRBV7-2; J gene: TRBJ2-1; D gene: -; CDR3 length: 12; CDR3 DNA: TGTGCCAGCAGCTTAGGAGTGGGTGAGCAGTTCTTC; CDR3 protein: CASSLGVGEQFF
clone size: few; V gene: TRBV11-3; J gene: TRBJ2-5; D gene: -; CDR3 length: 15; CDR3 DNA: TGTGCCAGCAGCTTAGATGGGCGGCCATCAGAGACCCAGTACTTC; CDR3 protein: CASSLDGRPSETQYF
clone size: few; V gene: TRBV27; J gene: TRBJ1-5; D gene: -; CDR3 length: 16; CDR3 DNA: TGTGCCAGCAGTTTAGGCCCGGGGACGGACATGGTGACCCAGCATTTT; CDR3 protein: CASSLGPGTDMVTQHF
clone size: few; V gene: TRBV3-1; J gene: TRBJ2-1; D gene: TRBD2; CDR3 length: 16; CDR3 DNA: TGTGCCAGCAGCCACCCCGGGACTACGTTTCGGAATGAGCAGTTCTTC; CDR3 protein: CASSHPGTTFRNEQFF
clone size: many; V gene: TRBV6-1; J gene: TRBJ1-1; D gene: -; CDR3 length: 15; CDR3 DNA: TGTGCCAGCATTGAATCGACACTCTCGAACACTGAAGCTTTCTTT; CDR3 protein: CASIESTLSNTEAFF
clone size: many; V gene: TRBV4-3; J gene: TRBJ2-1; D gene: TRBD2; CDR3 length: 15; CDR3 DNA: TGCGCCAGCAGCCCCGCGGGGGGGCTTGAATATGAGCAGTTCTTC; CDR3 protein: CASSPAGGLEYEQFF
clone size: many; V gene: TRBV12-3/TRBV12-4; J gene: TRBJ2-7; D gene: -; CDR3 length: 13; CDR3 DNA: TGTGCCAGCAGCCCCCGACATCACTACGAGCAGTACTTC; CDR3 protein: CASSPRHHYEQYF
clone size: -; V gene: TRBV2; J gene: TRBJ1-2; D gene: -; CDR3 length: 14; CDR3 DNA: TGTGCCAGCAGCCAGGGGAGGGTCGGATGGGGCTACACCTTC; CDR3 protein: CASSQGRVGWGYTF
clone size: many; V gene: TRBV20-1; J gene: TRBJ1-4; D gene: -; CDR3 length: 13; CDR3 DNA: TGCAGTGCGATACAGGACTTTACTGAAAAACTGTTTTTT; CDR3 protein: CSAIQDFTEKLFF
clone size: many; V gene: TRBV7-2; J gene: TRBJ2-7; D gene: -; CDR3 length: 14; CDR3 DNA: TGTGCCAGCAGCTTAGGTTCCAGTCACTACGAGCAGTACTTC; CDR3 protein: CASSLGSSHYEQYF
clone size: -; V gene: TRBV7-9; J gene: TRBJ1-4; D gene: TRBD1; CDR3 length: 15; CDR3 DNA: TGTGCCAGCAGCTTCAGGAGACAGGGGAACGAAAAACTGTTTTTT; CDR3 protein: CASSFRRQGNEKLFF
clone size: few; V gene: TRBV2; J gene: TRBJ1-2; D gene: TRBD1; CDR3 length: 15; CDR3 DNA: TGTGCCAGCAGTCTGGGACAGGGCATAAACTATGGCTACACCTTC; CDR3 protein: CASSLGQGINYGYTF
clone size: many; V gene: TRBV20-1; J gene: TRBJ2-1; D gene: -; CDR3 length: 14; CDR3 DNA: TGCAGTGCTAGCTGGACTACCTCCTACAATGAGCAGTTCTTC; CDR3 protein: CSASWTTSYNEQFF
clone size: few; V gene: TRBV3-1; J gene: TRBJ1-1; D gene: -; CDR3 length: 16; CDR3 DNA: TGTGCCAGCAGTCCTTCCACGCCTCGGAGGGAAACTGAAGCTTTCTTT; CDR3 protein: CASSPSTPRRETEAFF
clone size: few; V gene: TRBV28; J gene: TRBJ2-7; D gene: TRBD1; CDR3 length: 14; CDR3 DNA: TGTGCCAGCAGCCGAAGGACAGGGGCCTACGAGCAGTACTTC; CDR3 protein: CASSRRTGAYEQYF
clone size: many; V gene: TRBV28; J gene: TRBJ2-2; D gene: -; CDR3 length: 17; CDR3 DNA: TGTGCCAGCAGTTTGGGAACAGGGTTGAAGGACACCGGGGAGCTGTTTTTT; CDR3 protein: CASSLGTGLKDTGELFF
clone size: many; V gene: TRBV7-9; J gene: TRBJ1-1; D gene: TRBD1; CDR3 length: 16; CDR3 DNA: TGTGCCAGCAGCTTAGCAGGGGTCACAGGGGGTACTGAAGCTTTCTTT; CDR3 protein: CASSLAGVTGGTEAFF
clone size: -; V gene: TRBV20-1; J gene: TRBJ2-1; D gene: TRBD2; CDR3 length: 13; CDR3 DNA: TGCAGTGCCGGACTAGCGGGAGGGGGTGAGCAGTTCTTC; CDR3 protein: CSAGLAGGGEQFF
clone size: many; V gene: TRBV5-1; J gene: TRBJ1-1; D gene: -; CDR3 length: 14; CDR3 DNA: TGCGCCAGCAGCCCGGCTTGGAGAGGCACTGAAGCTTTCTTT; CDR3 protein: CASSPAWRGTEAFF
clone size: -; V gene: TRBV3-1; J gene: TRBJ2-3; D gene: TRBD2; CDR3 length: 15; CDR3 DNA: TGTGCCAGCAGCCTCTGGCTAGCGGGTCAGGATACGCAGTATTTT; CDR3 protein: CASSLWLAGQDTQYF
clone size: many; V gene: TRBV5-1; J gene: TRBJ2-1; D gene: -; CDR3 length: 15; CDR3 DNA: TGCGCCAGCAGCTTGGATAGTCTAGCCTACAATGAGCAGTTCTTC; CDR3 protein: CASSLDSLAYNEQFF
clone size: -; V gene: TRBV9; J gene: TRBJ1-1; D gene: -; CDR3 length: 15; CDR3 DNA: TGTGCCAGCAGCTCAGAAGGGATTTTGAACACTGAAGCTTTCTTT; CDR3 protein: CASSSEGILNTEAFF
clone size: -; V gene: TRBV7-9; J gene: TRBJ1-4; D gene: -; CDR3 length: 17; CDR3 DNA: TGTGCCAGCAGCTTAAAAGGGTTGACAGGTCCTAATGAAAAACTGTTTTTT; CDR3 protein: CASSLKGLTGPNEKLFF
clone size: many; V gene: TRBV7-7; J gene: TRBJ2-1; D gene: -; CDR3 length: 14; CDR3 DNA: TGTGCCAGCAGCCCCGGGGGTGCGGACAATGAGCAGTTCTTC; CDR3 protein: CASSPGGADNEQFF
clone size: few; V gene: TRBV7-9; J gene: TRBJ1-1; D gene: TRBD1; CDR3 length: 13; CDR3 DNA: TGTGCCAGCAGCTCGGACAGGGACACTGAAGCTTTCTTT; CDR3 protein: CASSSDRDTEAFF
clone size: few; V gene: TRBV5-1; J gene: TRBJ2-7; D gene: TRBD2; CDR3 length: 14; CDR3 DNA: TGCGCCAGCAGCTTAGCGGGAGTTATTTACGAGCAGTACTTC; CDR3 protein: CASSLAGVIYEQYF
clone size: few; V gene: TRBV4-2; J gene: TRBJ2-3; D gene: -; CDR3 length: 14; CDR3 DNA: TGTGCCAGCAGCCAAGATAGGCCCACAGATACGCAGTATTTT; CDR3 protein: CASSQDRPTDTQYF
clone size: -; V gene: TRBV4-2; J gene: TRBJ2-1; D gene: TRBD2; CDR3 length: 17; CDR3 DNA: TGTGCCAGCAGCCAAGGTTTTATGCGGGGGGCGAACAATGAGCAGTTCTTC; CDR3 protein: CASSQGFMRGANNEQFF
clone size: -; V gene: TRBV5-1; J gene: TRBJ1-1; D gene: -; CDR3 length: 14; CDR3 DNA: TGCGCCAGCAGCTTGGTCGGCCGGGGTACTGAAGCTTTCTTT; CDR3 protein: CASSLVGRGTEAFF